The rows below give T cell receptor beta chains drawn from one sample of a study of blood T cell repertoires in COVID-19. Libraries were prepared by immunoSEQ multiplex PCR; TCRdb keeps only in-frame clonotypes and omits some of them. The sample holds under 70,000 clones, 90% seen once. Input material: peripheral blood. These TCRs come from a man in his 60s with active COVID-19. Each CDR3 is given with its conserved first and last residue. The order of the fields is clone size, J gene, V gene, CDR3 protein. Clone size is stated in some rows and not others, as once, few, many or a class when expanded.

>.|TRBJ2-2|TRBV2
CASSERGGGYHTGELFF
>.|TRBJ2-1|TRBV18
CASSPPIGGGGTSPYNEQFF
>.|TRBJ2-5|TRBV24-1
CATSAGGEETQYF
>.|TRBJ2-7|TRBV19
CASSNTFRDRSYEQYF
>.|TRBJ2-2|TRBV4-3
CASSQVAQGWVVGELFF
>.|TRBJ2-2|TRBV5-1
CASSRDPTGSGELFF
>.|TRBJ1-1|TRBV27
CASKGGGVSREAFF
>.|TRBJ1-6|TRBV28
CASSLWKGQGHSPLHF
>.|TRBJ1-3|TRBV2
CASSLETGNTIYF
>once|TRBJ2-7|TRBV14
CASSFGGGSPYEQYF
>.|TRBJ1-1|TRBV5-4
CASSYWSGDTEAFF
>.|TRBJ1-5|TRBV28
CASSLLTGTGSLSNQPQHF
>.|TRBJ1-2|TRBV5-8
CASSVTTLGYGYTF
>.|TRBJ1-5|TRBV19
CASSIQLSNQPQHF
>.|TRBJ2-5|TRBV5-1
CASSVSGRGETQYF
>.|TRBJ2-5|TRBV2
CASRVGLIRETQYF
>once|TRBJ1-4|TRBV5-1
CASSDTGGNEKLFF